These 13 T cell receptor beta chains came from one sample sequenced in a study of CD8 T cells in Susac syndrome. The RNA input was roughly 0.5 to 1 ug, and it was reverse transcribed with random hexamers. Via MiXCR, TCRdb re-called the immunoSEQ multiplex PCR reads, giving one row per CDR3 protein. The sample yields 95,000 to 150,000 distinct CDR3 sequences, 96% seen once. Sample: CD4+ T cells from PBMCs. The receptors come from a human donor with Susac syndrome.

The V and J genes are TRBV6-6 and TRBJ2-3; D unresolved. Between the trimmed V and J ends, which lost 4 bases and 2 bases, there was a span of 13 bases. The CDR3 is 15 residues long. Germline-derived CDR1 and CDR2 are MNHNY and SVGAGI (reference sequence). The CDR3 DNA is TGTGCCAGCAGTTCGGGTATGGGGTTCACAGATACGCAGTATTTT. Translating it yields CASSSGMGFTDTQYF.

The chain couples TRBV5-4 to TRBJ2-1; 8 nucleotides match TRBD2. CDR1 is SGHNT, CDR2 YYREEE, per germline (reference sequence). After removal of 8 bases from V and 5 bases from J, the junction contained 3 bases not matched to a gene. This CDR3 region has 12 residues. CDR3 amino acids: CASSGTHNEQFF. The CDR3 DNA reads TGTGCCAGTAGCGGGACCCACAATGAGCAGTTCTTC.

The J gene is TRBJ2-7, the V gene TRBV25-1, with 11 positions matching TRBD2. This CDR3 is 14 amino acids long. Trimming cost V 4 bases and J 5 bases; bases outside gene matches: 4. CDR1 is MGHDK and CDR2 is SYGVNS in the germline V gene. The CDR3 DNA reads TGTGCCAGCAGTGTAGCGGGAGGGTGGGACGAGCAGTACTTC. Translating it yields CASSVAGGWDEQYF.

The genes are TRBV11-1 and TRBJ2-1, with 8 bases matching TRBD2. CDR3 length equals 18 residues. Germline assignment: CDR1 SGHAT and CDR2 FQDESV (reference sequence). Trimming took 2 bases from V and 2 from J; bases not matched to a gene: 11. The CDR3 spells CASSLRIRAGGTYNEQFF. Here the CDR3 DNA reads TGTGCCAGCAGCTTACGAATCCGGGCGGGAGGTACCTACAATGAGCAGTTCTTC.

The V gene is TRBV4-2, the J gene TRBJ1-6; D is possibly TRBD1 (6 bases). The CDR3 spans 16 residues. Germline loops: CDR1 LGHNA, CDR2 YNFKEQ. The germline V and J ends were trimmed by 0 bases and 5 bases, with 11 bases remaining between them. The CDR3 here is CASSQESRGDNSPLHF. The CDR3 DNA reads TGTGCCAGCAGCCAAGAATCGAGGGGGGATAATTCACCCCTCCACTTT.

The chain is built from TRBV29-1 and TRBJ1-2; TRBD1 aligns across 7 bases. The CDR3 totals 12 residues. Germline CDR1 reads SQVTM; CDR2 reads ANQGSEA. Losses at the gene ends were 6 bases for V and 8 bases for J; bases not matched to a gene: 9. CDR3 protein: CSVGQVSGGYTF. CDR3 coding DNA: TGCAGCGTAGGACAGGTATCGGGAGGCTACACCTTC.

The rearrangement joins TRBV4-3 to TRBJ2-1, with 8 positions matching TRBD2. Trimming cost V 4 bases and J 7 bases; bases outside gene matches: 12. The CDR3 sequence is 16 residues long. CDR1 and CDR2 from the germline V gene are LGHNA and YSLEER. The CDR3 region has the DNA TGCGCCAGCAGCCCCGTCCGGGCGGGAGGAGTAAATGAGCAGTTCTTC. Its translation is CASSPVRAGGVNEQFF.

The rearrangement links TRBV20-1 to TRBJ1-2, with 8 bases lining up with TRBD1. The CDR3 is 13 residues long. J lost 6 bases, V lost 3 bases, and 6 bases had no gene match. Germline V CDR1 and CDR2: DFQATT, SNEGSKA (reference sequence). The CDR3 region is CSARSRGQDGYTF. For the CDR3, the DNA is TGCAGTGCTAGGTCCAGGGGGCAGGATGGCTACACCTTC.

The genes are TRBV29-1 and TRBJ2-3; D not resolved. Trimming took off 6 bases at V and 0 bases at J, with 13 bases between the two ends. Germline assignment: CDR1 SQVTM and CDR2 ANQGSEA. CDR3 size: 14 residues. The chain's CDR3 is CSVRLSPSTDTQYF. CDR3 coding DNA: TGCAGCGTGCGGCTTAGTCCGAGCACAGATACGCAGTATTTT.

V gene TRBV3-1 combines with J gene TRBJ2-2; unclear D gene. The CDR3 totals 13 residues. V was shortened by 6 bases and J by 4 bases, with 9 bases between the two germline ends. Germline V lookup: CDR1 LGHDT, CDR2 YNNKEL (reference sequence). CDR3 protein: CASRTDVTGELFF. As DNA, the CDR3 is TGTGCCAGCAGAACGGACGTCACCGGGGAGCTGTTTTTT.

CDR3 residues: CASSYQGSDEQYF. The CDR3 DNA sequence: TGTGCCAGCAGTTATCAGGGGTCCGACGAGCAGTACTTC. The V gene is TRBV27, the J gene TRBJ2-7, with a possible D match to TRBD1 (6 bases). CDR1 and CDR2 (germline): MNHEY, SMNVEV (reference sequence). V dropped 4 bases and J dropped 5 bases, with 12 bases sitting between them. The CDR3 covers 13 residues.

V and J are TRBV20-1 and TRBJ2-4; a possible D gene is TRBD2 (5 bases). Germline V gives CDR1 DFQATT, CDR2 SNEGSKA (reference sequence). CDR3 length: 15 residues. Trimming removed 4 bases at V and 2 bases at J, with 15 bases between. This chain's CDR3 is CSAIPRGLTKNIQYF. In nucleotides, the CDR3 is TGCAGTGCTATCCCTCGAGGGTTAACCAAAAACATTCAGTACTTC.

The V call is TRBV29-1, the J call TRBJ2-7, with D hard to call. Germline loops: CDR1 SQVTM, CDR2 ANQGSEA. There are 11 residues in the CDR3. V was pared by 3 bases and J by 3 bases, with 6 bases between. CDR3 sequence reads: CSVETYYEQYF. The DNA of the CDR3 is TGCAGCGTTGAGACTTACTACGAGCAGTACTTC.